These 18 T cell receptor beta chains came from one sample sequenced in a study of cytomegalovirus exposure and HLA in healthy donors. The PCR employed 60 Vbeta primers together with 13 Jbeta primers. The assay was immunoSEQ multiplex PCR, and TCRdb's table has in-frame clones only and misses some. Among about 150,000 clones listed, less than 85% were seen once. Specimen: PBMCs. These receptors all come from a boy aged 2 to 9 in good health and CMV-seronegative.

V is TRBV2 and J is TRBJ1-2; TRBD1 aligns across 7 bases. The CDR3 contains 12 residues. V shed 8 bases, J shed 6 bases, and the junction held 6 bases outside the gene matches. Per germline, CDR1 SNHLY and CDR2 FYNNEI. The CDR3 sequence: CASLGQGDGYTF. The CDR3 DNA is TGTGCCAGCTTGGGGCAGGGGGATGGCTACACCTTC.

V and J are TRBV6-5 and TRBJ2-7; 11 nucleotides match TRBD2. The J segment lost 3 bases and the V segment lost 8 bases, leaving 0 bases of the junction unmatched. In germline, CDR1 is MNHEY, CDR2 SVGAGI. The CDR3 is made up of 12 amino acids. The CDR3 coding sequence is TGTGCCAGCGGGACTAGCGGCTACGAGCAGTACTTC. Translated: CASGTSGYEQYF.

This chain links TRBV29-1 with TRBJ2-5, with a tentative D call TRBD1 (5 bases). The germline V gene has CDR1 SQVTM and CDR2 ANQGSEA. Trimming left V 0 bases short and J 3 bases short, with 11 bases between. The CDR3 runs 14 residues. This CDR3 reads CSVEDVQGEETQYF. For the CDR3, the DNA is TGCAGCGTTGAAGACGTCCAAGGGGAAGAGACCCAGTACTTC.

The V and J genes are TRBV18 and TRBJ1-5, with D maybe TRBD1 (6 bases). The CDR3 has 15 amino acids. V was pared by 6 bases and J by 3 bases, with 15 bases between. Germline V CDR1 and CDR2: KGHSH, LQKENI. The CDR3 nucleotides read TGTGCCAGCTCCCCGACAGGAGAACCCAATCAGCCCCAGCATTTT. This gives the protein CASSPTGEPNQPQHF.

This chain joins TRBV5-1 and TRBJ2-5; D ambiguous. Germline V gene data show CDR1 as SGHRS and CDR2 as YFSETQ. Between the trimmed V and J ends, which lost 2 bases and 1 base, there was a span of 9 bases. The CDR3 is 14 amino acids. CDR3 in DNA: TGCGCCAGCAGCTTTGTACCAGTCCAAGAGACCCAGTACTTC. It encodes CASSFVPVQETQYF.

This chain's CDR3 is CASSPGSDTQYF. The CDR3 DNA reads as TGTGCCAGCAGCCCCGGGTCAGATACGCAGTATTTT. The V gene is TRBV11-2, the J gene TRBJ2-3; D is unclear. Germline V gene data show CDR1 as SGHAT and CDR2 as FQNNGV. CDR3 length: 12 residues. Trimming cost V 5 bases and J 4 bases, with 7 bases left between them.

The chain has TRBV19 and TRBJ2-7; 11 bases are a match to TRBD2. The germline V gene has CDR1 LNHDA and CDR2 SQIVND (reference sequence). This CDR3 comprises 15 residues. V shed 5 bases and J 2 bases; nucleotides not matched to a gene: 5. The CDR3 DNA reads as TGTGCCAGTAGTGCGGGACTAGCGGTAACCTACGAGCAGTACTTC. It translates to CASSAGLAVTYEQYF.

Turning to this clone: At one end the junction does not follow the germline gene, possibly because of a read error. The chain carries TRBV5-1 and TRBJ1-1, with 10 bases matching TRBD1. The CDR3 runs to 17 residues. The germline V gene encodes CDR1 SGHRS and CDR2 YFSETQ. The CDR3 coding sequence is TGCACCAGCAGCTTGCGCGGGACAGGGGCAATGAACACTGAAGCTTTCTTT. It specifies CTSSLRGTGAMNTEAFF.

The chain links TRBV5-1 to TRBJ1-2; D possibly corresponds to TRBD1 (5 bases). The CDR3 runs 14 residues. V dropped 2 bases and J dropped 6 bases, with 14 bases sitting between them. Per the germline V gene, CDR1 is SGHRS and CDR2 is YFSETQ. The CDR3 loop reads CASSLMRQGHGYTF. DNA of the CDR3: TGCGCCAGCAGCTTAATGCGGCAGGGCCATGGCTACACCTTC.

CDR3 residues: CASRPAARQETQYF. CDR3 coding DNA: TGTGCCAGCAGACCAGCGGCTAGGCAAGAGACCCAGTACTTC. The chain is built from TRBV7-8 and TRBJ2-5; D may be TRBD2 (5 bases). This CDR3 is built from 14 residues. V was cut by 6 bases and J by 2 bases, with 13 bases left in between. Per the germline V gene, CDR1 is SGHVS and CDR2 is FQNEAQ. Drawing the rest from reference TRBV7-8 and TRBJ2-5, the complete variable domain is GAGVSQSPRYKVAKRGQDVALRCDPISGHVSLFWYQQALGQGPEFLTYFQNEAQLDKSGLPSDRFFAERPEGSVSTLKIQRTQQEDSAVYLCASRPAARQETQYFGPGTRLLVL.

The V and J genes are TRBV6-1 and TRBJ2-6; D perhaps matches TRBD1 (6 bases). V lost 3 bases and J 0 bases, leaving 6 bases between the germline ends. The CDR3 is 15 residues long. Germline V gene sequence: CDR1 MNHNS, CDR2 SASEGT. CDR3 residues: CASSETGSGANVLTF. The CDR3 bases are TGTGCCAGCAGTGAGACAGGCTCTGGGGCCAACGTCCTGACTTTC.

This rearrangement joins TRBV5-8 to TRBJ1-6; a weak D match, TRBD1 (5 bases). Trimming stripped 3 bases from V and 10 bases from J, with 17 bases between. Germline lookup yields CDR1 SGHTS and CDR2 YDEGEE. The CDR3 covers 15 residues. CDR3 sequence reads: CASSSAGPWGSPLHF. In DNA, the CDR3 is TGTGCCAGCAGCTCTGCGGGGCCTTGGGGCTCACCCCTCCACTTT.

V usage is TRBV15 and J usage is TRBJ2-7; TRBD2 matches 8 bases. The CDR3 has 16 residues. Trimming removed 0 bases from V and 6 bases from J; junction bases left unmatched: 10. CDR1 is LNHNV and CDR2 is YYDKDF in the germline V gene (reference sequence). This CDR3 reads CATSRDTWSGSFEQYF. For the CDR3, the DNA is TGTGCCACCAGCAGAGATACGTGGAGCGGGAGCTTCGAGCAGTACTTC.

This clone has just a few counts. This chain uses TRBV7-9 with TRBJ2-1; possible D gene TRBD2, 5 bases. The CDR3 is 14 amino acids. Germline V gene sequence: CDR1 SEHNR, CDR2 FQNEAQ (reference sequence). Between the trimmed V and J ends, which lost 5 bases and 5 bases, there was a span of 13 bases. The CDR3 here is CASSLTRMDNEQFF. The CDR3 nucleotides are TGTGCCAGCAGCCTTACTAGGATGGACAATGAGCAGTTCTTC.

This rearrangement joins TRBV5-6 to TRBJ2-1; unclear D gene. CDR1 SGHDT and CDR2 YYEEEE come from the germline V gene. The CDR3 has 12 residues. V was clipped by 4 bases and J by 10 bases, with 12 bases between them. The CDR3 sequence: CASSMTLLEQFF. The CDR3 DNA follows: TGTGCCAGCAGCATGACTCTACTGGAGCAGTTCTTC.

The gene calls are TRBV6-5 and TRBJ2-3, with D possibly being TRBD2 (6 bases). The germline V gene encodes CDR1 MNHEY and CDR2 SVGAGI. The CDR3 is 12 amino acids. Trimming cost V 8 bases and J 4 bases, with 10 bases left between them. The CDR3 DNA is TGTGCCAGCGGGGGGTTATCAGATACGCAGTATTTT. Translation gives CASGGLSDTQYF.

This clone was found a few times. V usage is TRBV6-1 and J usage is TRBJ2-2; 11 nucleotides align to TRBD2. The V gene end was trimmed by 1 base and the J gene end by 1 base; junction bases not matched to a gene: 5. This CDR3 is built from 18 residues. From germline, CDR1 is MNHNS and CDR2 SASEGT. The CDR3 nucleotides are TGTGCCAGCAGTGAAGTTACTAGCGGGGGAGTGAACACCGGGGAGCTGTTTTTT. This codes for CASSEVTSGGVNTGELFF.

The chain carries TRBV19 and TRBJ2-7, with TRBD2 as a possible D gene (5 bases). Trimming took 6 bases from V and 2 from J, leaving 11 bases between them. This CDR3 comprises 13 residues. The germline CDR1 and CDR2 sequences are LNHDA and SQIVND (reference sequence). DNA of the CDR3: TGTGCCAGTAGGGCGACGGGGACCTACGAGCAGTACTTC. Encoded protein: CASRATGTYEQYF. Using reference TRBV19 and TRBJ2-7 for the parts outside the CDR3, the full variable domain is DGGITQSPKYLFRKEGQNVTLSCEQNLNHDAMYWYRQDPGQGLRLIYYSQIVNDFQKGDIAEGYSVSREKKESFPLTVTSAQKNPTAFYLCASRATGTYEQYFGPGTRLTVT.